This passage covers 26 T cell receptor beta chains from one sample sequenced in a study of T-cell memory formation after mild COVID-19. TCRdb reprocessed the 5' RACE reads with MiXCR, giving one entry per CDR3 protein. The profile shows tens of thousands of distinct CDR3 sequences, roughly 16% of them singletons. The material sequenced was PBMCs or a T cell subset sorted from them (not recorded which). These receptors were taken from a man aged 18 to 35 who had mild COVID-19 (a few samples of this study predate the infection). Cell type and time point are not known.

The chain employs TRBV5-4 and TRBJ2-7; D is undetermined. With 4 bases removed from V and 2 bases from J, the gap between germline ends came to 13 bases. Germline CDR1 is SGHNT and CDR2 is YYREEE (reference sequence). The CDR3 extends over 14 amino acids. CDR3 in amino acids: CASSESVGPYEQYF. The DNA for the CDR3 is TGTGCCAGCAGCGAGAGCGTTGGACCCTACGAGCAGTACTTC. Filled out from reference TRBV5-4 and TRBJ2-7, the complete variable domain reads ETGVTQSPTHLIKTRGQQVTLRCSSQSGHNTVSWYQQALGQGPQFIFQYYREEENGRGNFPPRFSGLQFPNYSSELNVNALELDDSALYLCASSESVGPYEQYFGPGTRLTVT.

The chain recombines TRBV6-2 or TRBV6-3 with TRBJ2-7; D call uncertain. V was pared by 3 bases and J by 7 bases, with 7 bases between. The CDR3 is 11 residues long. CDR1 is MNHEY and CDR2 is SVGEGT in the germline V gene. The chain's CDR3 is CASSYGVEQYV. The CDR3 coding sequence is TGTGCCAGCAGTTATGGGGTTGAGCAGTACGTC.

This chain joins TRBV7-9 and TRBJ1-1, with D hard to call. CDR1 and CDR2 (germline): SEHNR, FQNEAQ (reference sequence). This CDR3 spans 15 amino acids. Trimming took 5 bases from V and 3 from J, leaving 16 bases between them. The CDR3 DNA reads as TGTGCCAGCAGCCCCGGGATCCGGGGAGACACTGAAGCTTTCTTT. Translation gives CASSPGIRGDTEAFF.

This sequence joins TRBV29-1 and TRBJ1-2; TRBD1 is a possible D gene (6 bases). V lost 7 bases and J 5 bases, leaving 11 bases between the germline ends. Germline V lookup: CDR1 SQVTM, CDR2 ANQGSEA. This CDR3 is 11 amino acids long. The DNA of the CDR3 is TGCAGCGCTCGGACAGTTTATGGCTACACCTTC. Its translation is CSARTVYGYTF.

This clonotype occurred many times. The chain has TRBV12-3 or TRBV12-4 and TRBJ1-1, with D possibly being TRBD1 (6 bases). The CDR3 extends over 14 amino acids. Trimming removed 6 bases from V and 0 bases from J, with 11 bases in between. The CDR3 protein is CASRDQGLNTEAFF. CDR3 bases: TGTGCCAGCAGAGATCAGGGGCTGAACACTGAAGCTTTCTTT.

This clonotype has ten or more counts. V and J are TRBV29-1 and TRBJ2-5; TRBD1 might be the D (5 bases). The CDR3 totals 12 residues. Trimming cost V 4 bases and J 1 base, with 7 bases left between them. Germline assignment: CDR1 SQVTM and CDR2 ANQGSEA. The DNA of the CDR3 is TGCAGCGTTGGACAGCCCCAAGAGACCCAGTACTTC. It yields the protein CSVGQPQETQYF.

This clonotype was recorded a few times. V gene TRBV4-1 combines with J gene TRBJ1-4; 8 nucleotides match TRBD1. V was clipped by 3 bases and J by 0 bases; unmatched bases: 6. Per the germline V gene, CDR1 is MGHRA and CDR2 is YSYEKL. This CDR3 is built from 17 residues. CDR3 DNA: TGCGCCAGCAGCCACTACAGGGGGGGAGCAACTAATGAAAAACTGTTTTTT. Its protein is CASSHYRGGATNEKLFF.

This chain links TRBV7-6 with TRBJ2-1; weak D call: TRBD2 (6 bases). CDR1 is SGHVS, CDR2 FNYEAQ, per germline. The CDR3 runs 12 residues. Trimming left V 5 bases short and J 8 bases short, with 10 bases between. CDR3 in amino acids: CASSGTGDEQFF. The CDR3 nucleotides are TGTGCCAGCAGCGGGACGGGAGATGAGCAGTTCTTC.

The CDR3 loop reads CASSWGQAYEQYV. The CDR3 DNA is TGTGCCAGCAGTTGGGGACAGGCCTACGAGCAGTACGTC. The chain employs TRBV12-3 or TRBV12-4 and TRBJ2-7; 8 nucleotides match TRBD1. CDR3 length equals 13 residues. Trimming at V came to 4 bases and at J to 2 bases, leaving 1 base not matched to a gene.

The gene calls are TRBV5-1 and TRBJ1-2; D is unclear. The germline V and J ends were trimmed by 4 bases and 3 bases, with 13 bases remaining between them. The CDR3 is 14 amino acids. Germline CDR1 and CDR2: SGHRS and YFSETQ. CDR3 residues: CASSATRVYYGYTF. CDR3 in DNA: TGCGCCAGCAGCGCCACTCGGGTCTACTATGGCTACACCTTC. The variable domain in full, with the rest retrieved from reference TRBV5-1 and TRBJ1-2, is KAGVTQTPRYLIKTRGQQVTLSCSPISGHRSVSWYQQTPGQGLQFLFEYFSETQRNKGNFPGRFSGRQFSNSRSEMNVSTLELGDSALYLCASSATRVYYGYTFGSGTRLTVV.

The CDR3 DNA is TGTGCCAGCACCCCGACGGCATCTGGAAACACCATATATTTT. Its translation: CASTPTASGNTIYF. The chain couples TRBV12-3 or TRBV12-4 to TRBJ1-3; no reliable D call. V was cut by 7 bases and J by 1 base, with 11 bases left in between. The CDR3 runs 14 residues.

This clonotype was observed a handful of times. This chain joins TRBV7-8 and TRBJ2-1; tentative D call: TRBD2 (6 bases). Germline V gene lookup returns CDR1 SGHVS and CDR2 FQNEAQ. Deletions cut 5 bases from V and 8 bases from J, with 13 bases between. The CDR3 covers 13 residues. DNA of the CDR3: TGTGCCAGCAGCCCTGGTCGCGGGGATGAGCAGTTCTTC. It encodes CASSPGRGDEQFF.

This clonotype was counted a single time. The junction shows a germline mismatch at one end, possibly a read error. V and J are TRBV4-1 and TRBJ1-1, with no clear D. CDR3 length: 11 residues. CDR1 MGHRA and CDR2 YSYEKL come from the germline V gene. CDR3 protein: CASSQGREINF. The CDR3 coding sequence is TGCGCCAGCAGCCAAGGAAGGGAGATTAACTTT.

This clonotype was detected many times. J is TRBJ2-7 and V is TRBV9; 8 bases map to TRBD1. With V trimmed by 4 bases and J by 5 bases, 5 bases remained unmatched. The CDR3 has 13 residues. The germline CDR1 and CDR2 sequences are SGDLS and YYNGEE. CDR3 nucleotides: TGTGCCAGCAGCCCTAACAGGGGGAACGAGCAGTACTTC. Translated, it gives CASSPNRGNEQYF. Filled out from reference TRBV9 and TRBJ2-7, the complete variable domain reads DSGVTQTPKHLITATGQRVTLRCSPRSGDLSVYWYQQSLDQGLQFLIQYYNGEERAKGNILERFSAQQFPDLHSELNLSSLELGDSALYFCASSPNRGNEQYFGPGTRLTVT.

CDR3 sequence: CASSFPGPSNTYEQYF. In DNA form, the CDR3 reads TGTGCCAGCAGCTTTCCAGGGCCCAGTAACACCTACGAGCAGTACTTC. The chain carries TRBV7-9 and TRBJ2-7, with D perhaps matching TRBD1 (5 bases). Trimming left V 3 bases short and J 2 bases short, with 17 bases between. CDR1 and CDR2 from the germline V gene are SEHNR and FQNEAQ (reference sequence). This CDR3 contains 16 residues.

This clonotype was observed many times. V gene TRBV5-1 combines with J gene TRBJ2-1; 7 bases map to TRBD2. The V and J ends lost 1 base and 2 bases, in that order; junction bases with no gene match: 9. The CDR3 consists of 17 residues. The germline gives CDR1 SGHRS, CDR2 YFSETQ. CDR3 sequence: CASSLSDYSGPYNEQFF. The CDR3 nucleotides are TGCGCCAGCAGCTTGTCCGACTATAGCGGGCCCTACAATGAGCAGTTCTTC.

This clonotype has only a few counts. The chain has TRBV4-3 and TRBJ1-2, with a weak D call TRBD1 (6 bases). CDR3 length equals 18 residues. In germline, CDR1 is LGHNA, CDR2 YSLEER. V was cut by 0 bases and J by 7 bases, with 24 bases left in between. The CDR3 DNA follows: TGCGCCAGCAGCCAAGATGGAAATCCCTACGGACAGTTTGGTGGCTACACCTTC. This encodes CASSQDGNPYGQFGGYTF.

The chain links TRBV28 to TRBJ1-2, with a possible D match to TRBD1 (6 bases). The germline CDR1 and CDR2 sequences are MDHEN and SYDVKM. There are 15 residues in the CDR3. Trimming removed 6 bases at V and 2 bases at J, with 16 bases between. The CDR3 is CASSPPDRQNYGYTF. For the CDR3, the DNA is TGTGCCAGCAGCCCCCCTGACAGGCAGAACTATGGCTACACCTTC.

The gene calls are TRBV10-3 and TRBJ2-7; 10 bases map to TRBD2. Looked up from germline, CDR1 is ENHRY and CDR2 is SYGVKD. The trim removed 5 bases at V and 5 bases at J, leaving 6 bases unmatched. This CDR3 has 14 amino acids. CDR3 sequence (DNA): TGTGCCATCAGTAGCGGGGGGGTGTCAGACGAGCAGTACTTC. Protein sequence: CAISSGGVSDEQYF.

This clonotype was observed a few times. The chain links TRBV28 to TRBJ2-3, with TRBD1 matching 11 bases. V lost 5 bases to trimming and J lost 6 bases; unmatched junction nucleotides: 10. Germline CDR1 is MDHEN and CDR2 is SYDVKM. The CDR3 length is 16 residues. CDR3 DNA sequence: TGTGCCAGCAGTCAACCTCGGACAGGGGGCGCGGATACGCAGTATTTT. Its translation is CASSQPRTGGADTQYF.

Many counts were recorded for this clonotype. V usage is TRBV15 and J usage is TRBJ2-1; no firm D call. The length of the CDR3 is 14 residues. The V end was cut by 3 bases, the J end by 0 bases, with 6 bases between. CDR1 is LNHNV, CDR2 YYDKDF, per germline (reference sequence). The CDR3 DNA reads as TGTGCCACCAGCAGTCAGAGCTCCTACAATGAGCAGTTCTTC. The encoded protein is CATSSQSSYNEQFF.

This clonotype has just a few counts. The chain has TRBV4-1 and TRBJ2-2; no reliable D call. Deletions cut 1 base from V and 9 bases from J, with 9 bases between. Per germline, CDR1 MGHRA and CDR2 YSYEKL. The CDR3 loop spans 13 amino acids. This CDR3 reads CASSQVFGWELFF. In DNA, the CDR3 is TGCGCCAGCAGCCAAGTTTTTGGGTGGGAGCTGTTTTTT.

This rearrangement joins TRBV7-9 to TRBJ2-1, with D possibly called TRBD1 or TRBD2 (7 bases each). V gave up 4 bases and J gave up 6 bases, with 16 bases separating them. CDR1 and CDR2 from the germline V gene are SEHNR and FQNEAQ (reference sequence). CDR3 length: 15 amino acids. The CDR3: CASSSPGGEGNEQFF. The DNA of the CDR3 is TGTGCCAGCAGCTCCCCAGGGGGGGAAGGCAATGAGCAGTTCTTC. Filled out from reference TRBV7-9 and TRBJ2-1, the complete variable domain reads DTGVSQNPRHKITKRGQNVTFRCDPISEHNRLYWYRQTLGQGPEFLTYFQNEAQLEKSRLLSDRFSAERPKGSFSTLEIQRTEQGDSAMYLCASSSPGGEGNEQFFGPGTRLTVL.

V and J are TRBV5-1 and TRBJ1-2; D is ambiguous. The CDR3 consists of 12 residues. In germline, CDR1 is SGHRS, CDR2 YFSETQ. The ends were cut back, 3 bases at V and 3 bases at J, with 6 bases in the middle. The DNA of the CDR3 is TGCGCCAGCAGCTCGGATGACTATGGCTACACCTTC. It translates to CASSSDDYGYTF.

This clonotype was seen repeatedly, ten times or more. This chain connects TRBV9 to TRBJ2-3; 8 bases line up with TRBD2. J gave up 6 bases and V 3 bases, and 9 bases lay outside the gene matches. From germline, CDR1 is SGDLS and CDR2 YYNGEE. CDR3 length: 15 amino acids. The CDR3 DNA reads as TGTGCCAGCAGCGCCGCGGGGGGCGTGGTTGATACGCAGTATTTT. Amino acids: CASSAAGGVVDTQYF.

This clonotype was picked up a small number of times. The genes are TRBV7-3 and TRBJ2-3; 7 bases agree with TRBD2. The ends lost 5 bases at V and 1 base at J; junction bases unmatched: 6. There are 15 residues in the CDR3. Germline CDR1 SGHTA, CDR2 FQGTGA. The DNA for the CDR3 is TGTGCCAGCAGCCCCGGGACTATTGGCACAGATACGCAGTATTTT. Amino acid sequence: CASSPGTIGTDTQYF.